Presented here are 17 T cell receptor beta chains from one specimen sequenced in a study of T-cell memory formation after mild COVID-19. MiXCR was run by TCRdb on the 5' RACE reads, yielding one entry per CDR3 protein. Of just under 550,000 distinct CDR3 sequences listed, around 20% are singletons. Sample: PBMCs or a T cell subset sorted from them (not recorded which). The receptor set was obtained from an adult woman who had mild COVID-19 (a few samples of this study predate the infection). Cell type and time point are not known.

With regard to this clonotype: The junction differs from germline at one of its ends, possibly a read error. The gene calls are TRBV12-3 or TRBV12-4 and TRBJ1-1, with D maybe TRBD1 (6 bases). CDR3 length: 14 residues. CDR3 nucleotides: TGTGCCAGCAGTTTCCTCACAGGGAACGCTGAAGCTTTCTTT. As protein: CASSFLTGNAEAFF.

In its sample, this clonotype was seen a few times. Written as DNA, the CDR3 is TGCGCCAGCAGCTTGTCAGGGGAGAGCAATCAGCCCCAGCATTTT. Amino acids: CASSLSGESNQPQHF. This chain joins TRBV5-1 and TRBJ1-5; D possibly corresponds to TRBD1 (6 bases). V was clipped by 1 base and J by 1 base, with 9 bases between them. The CDR3 contains 15 residues. Per germline, CDR1 SGHRS and CDR2 YFSETQ.

The genes are TRBV16 and TRBJ2-7; TRBD1 matches 8 bases. The CDR3 has 14 amino acids. Per germline, CDR1 KGHSY and CDR2 FQNENV. The trim removed 2 bases at V and 4 bases at J, leaving 4 bases unmatched. The CDR3 bases are TGTGCCAGCAGCCAACAGGGGGCTGCTTACGAGCAGTACTTC. It specifies CASSQQGAAYEQYF.

The gene calls are TRBV27 and TRBJ2-5; 7 bases match TRBD1. The CDR3 contains 17 residues. With 0 bases clipped from V and 5 bases from J, the junction kept 12 bases outside the gene matches. Germline V lookup: CDR1 MNHEY, CDR2 SMNVEV (reference sequence). The CDR3 here is CASSLSSGGRGEETQYF. As DNA, the CDR3 is TGTGCCAGCAGTTTATCTTCAGGGGGTCGGGGCGAGGAGACCCAGTACTTC.

This clonotype came up a few times. Here the CDR3 DNA reads TGTGCCAGTAGTAAAGGGGGCGCATATGGTTACACTGAAGCTTTCTTT. Translating gives CASSKGGAYGYTEAFF. The rearrangement uses TRBV19 and TRBJ1-1, with 7 bases fitting TRBD1. The CDR3 sequence is 16 residues long. CDR1 and CDR2 (germline): LNHDA, SQIVND (reference sequence). V lost 4 bases, J lost 3 bases, and 11 bases stayed unmatched.

This clonotype occurred a few times. The chain couples TRBV5-1 to TRBJ2-6; 11 bases align to TRBD1. J lost 3 bases, V lost 1 base, and 3 bases had no gene match. The germline CDR1 and CDR2 sequences are SGHRS and YFSETQ. The CDR3 length is 17 residues. The DNA of the CDR3 is TGCGCCAGCAGCTTGTGGGGACAGGGGGATGGGGCCAACGTCCTGACTTTC. It codes for CASSLWGQGDGANVLTF.

A few counts support this clonotype. The gene calls are TRBV7-6 and TRBJ2-3, with 9 bases matching TRBD1. CDR3 size: 14 residues. Germline V gene sequence: CDR1 SGHVS, CDR2 FNYEAQ. The CDR3 region has the DNA TGTGCGAGCGCAGGGACAGGGAGGGGAGATACGCAGTATTTT. This gives the protein CASAGTGRGDTQYF.

The chain employs TRBV2 and TRBJ1-1; D not certain. The V and J ends lost 4 bases and 1 base respectively, with 13 bases between them. The germline CDR1 and CDR2 sequences are SNHLY and FYNNEI. The CDR3 consists of 15 residues. CDR3 sequence: CASSGRGWGNTEAFF. DNA of the CDR3: TGTGCCAGCAGTGGAAGAGGGTGGGGGAACACTGAAGCTTTCTTT.

This clonotype was detected a few times. This chain connects TRBV4-2 to TRBJ1-4; D unclear. The CDR3 length is 16 residues. Germline V lookup: CDR1 LGHNA, CDR2 YNFKEQ. V lost 4 bases and J lost 4, with 16 bases in between. CDR3 in amino acids: CASSPRPQSVNEKLFF. Written as DNA, the CDR3 is TGTGCCAGCAGCCCGAGGCCCCAGTCAGTTAATGAAAAACTGTTTTTT.

The gene calls are TRBV5-1 and TRBJ2-6; 9 bases match TRBD1. Germline V gene data show CDR1 as SGHRS and CDR2 as YFSETQ. This CDR3 comprises 22 residues. Trimming cost V 4 bases and J 0 bases; bases outside gene matches: 20. CDR3 sequence (DNA): TGCGCCAGCAGCGATTTGGGTCTGGCCTGGACAGGGGACGACTCTGGGGCCAACGTCCTGACTTTC. Protein product: CASSDLGLAWTGDDSGANVLTF. Based on the CDR3 plus reference TRBV5-1 and TRBJ2-6, the full variable domain is KAGVTQTPRYLIKTRGQQVTLSCSPISGHRSVSWYQQTPGQGLQFLFEYFSETQRNKGNFPGRFSGRQFSNSRSEMNVSTLELGDSALYLCASSDLGLAWTGDDSGANVLTFGAGSRLTVL.

V gene TRBV5-1 combines with J gene TRBJ2-3; D possibly corresponds to TRBD1 (6 bases). V was pared by 0 bases and J by 2 bases, with 16 bases between. CDR1 and CDR2 from the germline V gene are SGHRS and YFSETQ. The CDR3 runs 17 residues. The CDR3 DNA is TGCGCCAGCAGCTTGGAACAGGGCCAGGTCCTCACAGATACGCAGTATTTT. Amino acid sequence: CASSLEQGQVLTDTQYF.

This clonotype was counted only a few times. The chain employs TRBV11-2 and TRBJ2-2; 7 bases agree with TRBD2. Germline V gene data show CDR1 as SGHAT and CDR2 as FQNNGV. Trimming at V came to 0 bases and at J to 7 bases, leaving 5 bases not matched to a gene. This CDR3 is 15 amino acids long. CDR3 protein: CASSLEREKNGELFF. The CDR3 nucleotides read TGTGCCAGCAGCTTAGAGCGGGAGAAGAACGGGGAGCTGTTTTTT. Supplemented by reference TRBV11-2 and TRBJ2-2, the full variable domain reads EAGVAQSPRYKIIEKRQSVAFWCNPISGHATLYWYQQILGQGPKLLIQFQNNGVVDDSQLPKDRFSAERLKGVDSTLKIQPAKLEDSAVYLCASSLEREKNGELFFGEGSRLTVL.

Written as DNA, the CDR3 is TGCGCCAGCAGGGAGAATTCCTACGAGCAGTACTTC. Protein: CASRENSYEQYF. The chain carries TRBV5-1 and TRBJ2-7; D unclear. CDR3 size: 12 residues. Trimming pared 5 bases from V and 1 base from J, leaving 7 bases between. CDR1 is SGHRS and CDR2 is YFSETQ in the germline V gene.

This clonotype was seen only a few times. The genes are TRBV7-6 and TRBJ2-1; a weak D match, TRBD1 (5 bases). Germline CDR1 is SGHVS and CDR2 is FNYEAQ. The germline V and J ends were trimmed by 4 bases and 1 base, with 11 bases remaining between them. This CDR3 spans 15 amino acids. CDR3 protein: CASSSRGGSYNEQFF. Written as DNA, the CDR3 is TGTGCCAGCAGCTCAAGGGGTGGTTCCTACAATGAGCAGTTCTTC.

This clonotype was seen ten or more times. The rearrangement uses TRBV15 and TRBJ2-4, with 11 bases lining up with TRBD2. Losses at the gene ends were 3 bases for V and 5 bases for J; bases not matched to a gene: 0. CDR3 length: 14 amino acids. The V gene's germline CDR1 is LNHNV and CDR2 YYDKDF (reference sequence). CDR3 in amino acids: CATSRGLAENIQYF. The CDR3 DNA is TGTGCCACCAGCAGGGGACTAGCGGAAAACATTCAGTACTTC.

The rearrangement joins TRBV5-6 to TRBJ2-3; 8 nucleotides line up with TRBD1. The CDR3 loop spans 16 amino acids. Trimming took 4 bases from V and 1 from J; bases not matched to a gene: 8. Germline V gene data show CDR1 as SGHDT and CDR2 as YYEEEE. This CDR3 reads CASSSAGGPGTDTQYF. CDR3 bases: TGTGCCAGCAGCAGCGCAGGGGGCCCGGGCACAGATACGCAGTATTTT.

This clonotype showed up just once. The chain employs TRBV13 and TRBJ2-6; D unclear. This CDR3 is 16 amino acids long. Trimming left V 5 bases short and J 4 bases short, with 15 bases between. Germline CDR1 and CDR2: PRHDT and FYEKMQ (reference sequence). The CDR3 nucleotides read TGTGCCAGCAGCCCCCAGGTGACTCTGGGGGCCAACGTCCTGACTTTC. Translating gives CASSPQVTLGANVLTF.